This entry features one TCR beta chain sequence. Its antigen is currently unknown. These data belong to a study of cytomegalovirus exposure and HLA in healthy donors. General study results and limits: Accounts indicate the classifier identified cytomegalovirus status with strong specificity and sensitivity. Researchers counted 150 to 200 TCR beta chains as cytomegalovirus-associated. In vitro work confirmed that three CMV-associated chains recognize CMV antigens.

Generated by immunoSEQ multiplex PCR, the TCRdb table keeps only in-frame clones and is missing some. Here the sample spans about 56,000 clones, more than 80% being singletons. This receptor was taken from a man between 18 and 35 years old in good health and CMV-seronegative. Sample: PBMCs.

CDR3 in DNA: TGTGCCAGCAGCTTAGGAACGACAGGGTACGGCGGCTACACCTTC. It yields the protein CASSLGTTGYGGYTF. This chain joins TRBV7-2 and TRBJ1-2; 7 nucleotides agree with TRBD1. The CDR3 consists of 15 residues. From germline, CDR1 is SGHTA and CDR2 FQGNSA. The junction had 10 bases not matched to a gene; V was cut back by 1 base and J by 8 bases. Supplemented by reference TRBV7-2 and TRBJ1-2, the full variable domain reads GAGVSQSPSNKVTEKGKDVELRCDPISGHTALYWYRQSLGQGLEFLIYFQGNSAPDKSGLPSDRFSAERTGGSVSTLTIQRTQQEDSAVYLCASSLGTTGYGGYTFGSGTRLTVV.